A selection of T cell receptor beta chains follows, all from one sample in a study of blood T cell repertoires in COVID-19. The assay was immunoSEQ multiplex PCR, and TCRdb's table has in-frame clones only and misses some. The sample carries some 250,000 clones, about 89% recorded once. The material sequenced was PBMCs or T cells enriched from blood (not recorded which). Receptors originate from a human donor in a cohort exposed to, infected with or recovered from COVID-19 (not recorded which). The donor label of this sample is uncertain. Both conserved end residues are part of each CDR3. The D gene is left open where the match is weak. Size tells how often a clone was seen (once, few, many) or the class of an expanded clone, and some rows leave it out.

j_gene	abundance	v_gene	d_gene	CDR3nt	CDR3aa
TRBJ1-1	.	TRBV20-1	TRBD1	TGCAGTGCTGGTGGACAGGGCGATGAAGCTTTCTTT	CSAGGQGDEAFF
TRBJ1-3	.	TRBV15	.	TGTGCCACCAGCATCGGAAGCAGGGAGGGCTCTGGAAACACCATATATTTT	CATSIGSREGSGNTIYF
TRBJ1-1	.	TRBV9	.	TGTGCCAGCAGCCCCGCGGGGGGCTGGACTGAAGCTTTCTTT	CASSPAGGWTEAFF
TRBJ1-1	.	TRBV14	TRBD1	TGTGCCAGCAGCCAAGGACAGGGCACTGAAGCTTTCTTT	CASSQGQGTEAFF
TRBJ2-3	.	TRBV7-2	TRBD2	TGTGCCAGCAGCGTCAGACTAGCGTCAAGCACAGATACGCAGTATTTT	CASSVRLASSTDTQYF
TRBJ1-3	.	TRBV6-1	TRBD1	TGTGCCAGCAGTGGGACAGGACCAATCGGAAGAGGAAACACCATATATTTT	CASSGTGPIGRGNTIYF
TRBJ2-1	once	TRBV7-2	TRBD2	TGTGCCAGCAGCTTTTCTAGCGGGGGGACTAGGAATGAGCAGTTCTTC	CASSFSSGGTRNEQFF
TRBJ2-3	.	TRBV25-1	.	TGTGCCAGCAGTAACGGGGATACGCAGTATTTT	CASSNGDTQYF
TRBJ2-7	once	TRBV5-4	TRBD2	TGTGCCAGCAGCGGTGGGACTAGCGGGGTGGGTTACGAGCAGTACTTC	CASSGGTSGVGYEQYF
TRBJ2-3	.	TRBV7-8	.	TGTGCCAGCAGCTCGAGGTACGGTAGCACAGATACGCAGTATTTT	CASSSRYGSTDTQYF
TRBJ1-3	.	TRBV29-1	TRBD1	TGCAGCGTTGCCCCTTTCGGGGCCCAACACAGGGGGTCCGGAAACACCATATATTTT	CSVAPFGAQHRGSGNTIYF
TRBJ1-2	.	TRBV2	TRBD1	TGTGCCACATTTTCGACAGGGGGCCTTGAAGGCTACACCTTC	CATFSTGGLEGYTF
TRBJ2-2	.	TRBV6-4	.	TGTGCCAGCAGTGACTCACAGAACACCGGGGAGCTGTTTTTT	CASSDSQNTGELFF
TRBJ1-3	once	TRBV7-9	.	TGTGCCAGCAGCTTAGAAGGGGGTGGAAACACCATATATTTT	CASSLEGGGNTIYF
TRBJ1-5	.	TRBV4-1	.	TGCGCCAGCAGCCCCAGAGGTTATAGCAATCAGCCCCAGCATTTT	CASSPRGYSNQPQHF
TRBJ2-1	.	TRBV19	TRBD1	TGTGCCAGTACGGGACAGGGAATCAATGAGCAGTTCTTC	CASTGQGINEQFF